One and the same sample provided the 5 T cell receptor beta chains below, sequenced in a study of cytomegalovirus exposure and HLA in healthy donors. In the PCR, 60 Vbeta and 13 Jbeta primers were used. Repertoires were generated with immunoSEQ multiplex PCR, while TCRdb's copy carries only in-frame clones and drops some. This table holds some 82,000 clones. Sequencing used PBMCs. All receptors come from a woman in her twenties or thirties in good health and CMV-seronegative.

This rearrangement joins TRBV29-1 to TRBJ1-1; possible D gene TRBD1, 6 bases. This CDR3 is 12 amino acids long. Trimming left V 5 bases short and J 7 bases short, with 14 bases between. CDR1 and CDR2 (germline): SQVTM, ANQGSEA. CDR3 sequence: CSVTGLHDEAFF. The CDR3 DNA reads TGCAGCGTTACAGGGTTGCACGATGAAGCTTTCTTT.

The J gene is TRBJ1-1, the V gene TRBV9, with D perhaps TRBD1 (5 bases). The CDR3 has 15 amino acids. Germline CDR1 reads SGDLS; CDR2 reads YYNGEE. V was pared by 4 bases and J by 1 base, with 14 bases between. In DNA, the CDR3 is TGTGCCAGCAGCCCCCGACAGTCCCAGAACACTGAAGCTTTCTTT. Its translation: CASSPRQSQNTEAFF. The full variable domain, in which reference TRBV9 and TRBJ1-1 provide the parts outside the CDR3, is DSGVTQTPKHLITATGQRVTLRCSPRSGDLSVYWYQQSLDQGLQFLIQYYNGEERAKGNILERFSAQQFPDLHSELNLSSLELGDSALYFCASSPRQSQNTEAFFGQGTRLTVV.

The chain joins TRBV30 to TRBJ2-7, with D tentatively TRBD2 (6 bases). V dropped 1 base and J dropped 3 bases, with 13 bases sitting between them. CDR1 and CDR2 (germline): GTSNPN, SVGIG (reference sequence). This CDR3 region has 14 residues. Here the CDR3 reads CAWSAGLGIYEQYF. CDR3 coding DNA: TGTGCCTGGAGTGCGGGACTGGGAATCTACGAGCAGTACTTC. The entire variable domain, with the rest obtained from reference TRBV30 and TRBJ2-7, is as follows: SQTIHQWPATLVQPVGSPLSLECTVEGTSNPNLYWYRQAAGRGLQLLFYSVGIGQISSEVPQNLSASRPQDRQFILSSKKLLLSDSGFYLCAWSAGLGIYEQYFGPGTRLTVT.

Regarding this clone: The germline gene is not matched at one end of the junction; a read error may be the cause. The gene calls are TRBV7-2 and TRBJ2-3; 12 bases align to TRBD2. The CDR3 loop spans 15 amino acids. Germline V gene data show CDR1 as SGHTA and CDR2 as FQGNSA. The CDR3 here is CASSLAGGRTDTQYF. The CDR3 DNA reads TGTGCCAGCAGCCTAGCGGGGGGGAGGACAGATACGCAGTATTTT.

The chain recombines TRBV23-1 with TRBJ1-1, with TRBD1 matching over 8 bases. TRBV23-1 is an ORF for which the function is uncertain. CDR3 length: 14 amino acids. V lost 2 bases, J lost 6 bases, and 5 bases stayed unmatched. The CDR3 reads CASSQPDRGAEAFF. CDR3 coding DNA: TGCGCCAGCAGTCAACCAGACAGGGGCGCTGAAGCTTTCTTT.